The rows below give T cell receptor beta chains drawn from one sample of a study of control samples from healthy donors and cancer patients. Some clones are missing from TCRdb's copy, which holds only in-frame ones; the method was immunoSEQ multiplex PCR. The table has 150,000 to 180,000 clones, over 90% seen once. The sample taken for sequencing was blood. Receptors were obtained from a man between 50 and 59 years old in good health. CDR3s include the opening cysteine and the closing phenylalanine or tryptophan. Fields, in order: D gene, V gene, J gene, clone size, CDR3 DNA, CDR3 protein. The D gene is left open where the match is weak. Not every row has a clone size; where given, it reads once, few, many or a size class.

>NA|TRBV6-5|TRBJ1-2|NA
TGTGCCAGCAGGCAGGGGCACTATGGCTACACCTTC
CASRQGHYGYTF
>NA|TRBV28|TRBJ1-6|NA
TGTGCCAGCAGTTTATTTGGGGTCGGAGATTCACCCCTCCACTTT
CASSLFGVGDSPLHF
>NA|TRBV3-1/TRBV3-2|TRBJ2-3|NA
TGTGCCAGCAGCCAAGATGCTAGCGGCACAGATACGCAGTATTTT
CASSQDASGTDTQYF
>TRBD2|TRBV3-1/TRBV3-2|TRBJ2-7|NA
TGTGCCAGCAGCCAGCCGGGACTAGCCTCCTACGAGCAGTACTTC
CASSQPGLASYEQYF
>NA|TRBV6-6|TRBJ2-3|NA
TGTGCCAGCAGTTATCCCCCCAGGGGGGTTGATACGCAGTATTTT
CASSYPPRGVDTQYF
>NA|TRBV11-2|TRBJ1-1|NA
TGTGCCAGCAGCAACAGGGCTGGGAACACTGAAGCTTTCTTT
CASSNRAGNTEAFF
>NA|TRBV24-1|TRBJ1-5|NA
TGTGCCACCAGTGATTTGAGGGGTCTAGCCCAGCATTTT
CATSDLRGLAQHF
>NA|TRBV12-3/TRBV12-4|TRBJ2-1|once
TGTGCCAGCAGACCCCCCGGCAATGAGCAGTTCTTC
CASRPPGNEQFF
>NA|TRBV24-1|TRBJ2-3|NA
TGTGCCACCAGTCCCTCGGTGGACTCTAGCACAGATACGCAGTATTTT
CATSPSVDSSTDTQYF
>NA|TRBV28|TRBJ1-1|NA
TGTGCCAGCAGAGGGGGGGGAACTGAAGCTTTCTTT
CASRGGGTEAFF
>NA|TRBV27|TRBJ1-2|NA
TGTGCCAGCAGTTTTTCGCCGTCGGGGCGCGACTATGGCTACACCTTC
CASSFSPSGRDYGYTF
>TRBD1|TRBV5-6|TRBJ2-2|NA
TGTGCCAGCAGCTTGGCGTCTCGACAGGGTAGAGAGAAAGGGGAGCTGTTTTTT
CASSLASRQGREKGELFF
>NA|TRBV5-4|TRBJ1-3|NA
TGTGCCAGCAGCTTGGGCCCTCCGGGGTTCTCTGGAAACACCATATATTTT
CASSLGPPGFSGNTIYF
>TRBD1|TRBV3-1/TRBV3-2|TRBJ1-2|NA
TGTGCCAGCAGAGGGGGCGCGGGTGGCTACACCTTC
CASRGGAGGYTF
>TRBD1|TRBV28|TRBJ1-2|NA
TGTGCCAGCGGGGCGGACAGGGACGTTTGGGGCTACACCTTC
CASGADRDVWGYTF
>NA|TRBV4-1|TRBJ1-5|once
TGCGCCAGCAGCCCTCAGGACGGTAGGCGACAGCCCCAGCATTTT
CASSPQDGRRQPQHF
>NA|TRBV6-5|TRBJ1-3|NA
TGTGCCAGCAGTAGGAGTACCTCTGGAAACACCATATATTTT
CASSRSTSGNTIYF
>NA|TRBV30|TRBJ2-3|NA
TGTGCCTGGAGTTATAGCGGCCTGCGCACAGATACGCAGTATTTT
CAWSYSGLRTDTQYF
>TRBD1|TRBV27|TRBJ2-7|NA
TGTGCCAGCAGTACCAGATACAGGGGGCGGAGGAGTTGGGATTCCTACGAGCAGTACTTC
CASSTRYRGRRSWDSYEQYF
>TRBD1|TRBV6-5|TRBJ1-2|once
TGTGCCAGCAGTACCGGGACAGGGGTCGGTGGCTACACCTTC
CASSTGTGVGGYTF
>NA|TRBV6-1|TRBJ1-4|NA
TGTGCCAGCAGTGAAGCGCGGGGAGAAAAACTGTTTTTT
CASSEARGEKLFF
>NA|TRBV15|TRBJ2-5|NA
TGTGCCACCAGCAGAATCGACTCGCAAGAGACCCAGTACTTC
CATSRIDSQETQYF
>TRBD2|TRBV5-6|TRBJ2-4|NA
TGTGCCAGCGGGAACCCGGGACTAGCGGAAATTCAGTACTTC
CASGNPGLAEIQYF
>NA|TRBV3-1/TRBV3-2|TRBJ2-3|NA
TGTGCCAGCAGTCACCGAACAGATACGCAGTATTTT
CASSHRTDTQYF
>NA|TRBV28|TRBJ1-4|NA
TGTGCCAGCAGTCTAATACAGCCTTCTAATGAAAAACTGTTTTTT
CASSLIQPSNEKLFF
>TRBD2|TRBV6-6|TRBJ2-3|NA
TGTGCCAGCAGCCCCAGGACTAGCGGCCTCACAGATACGCAGTATTTT
CASSPRTSGLTDTQYF
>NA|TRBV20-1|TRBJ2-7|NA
TGCAGTGCGAGTAGGAAGAGACCCCTCGCCGAGCAGTACTTC
CSASRKRPLAEQYF
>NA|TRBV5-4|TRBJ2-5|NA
TGTGCCAGCAGCTTGGACAGGGATCAGACCCAGTACTTC
CASSLDRDQTQYF
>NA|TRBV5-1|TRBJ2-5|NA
TGCGCCAGCAGCTTGGATTCCGGCCAAGAGACCCAGTACTTC
CASSLDSGQETQYF
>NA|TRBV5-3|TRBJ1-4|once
TGTGCCAGAAGCTTGCAACAGCCAAAACTGTTTTTT
CARSLQQPKLFF
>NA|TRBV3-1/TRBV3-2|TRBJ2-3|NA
TGTGCCAGCAGCCAAGGGTCTTATACGCAGTATTTT
CASSQGSYTQYF
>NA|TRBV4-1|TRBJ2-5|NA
TGCGCCAGCAGCCGGATCAGGGATCGACAAGAGACCCAGTACTTC
CASSRIRDRQETQYF
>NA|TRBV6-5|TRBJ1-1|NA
TGTGCCAGCAGTTTCAGGGAGACTAGCGCTTTCTTT
CASSFRETSAFF
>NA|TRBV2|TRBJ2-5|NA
TGTGCCAGCAGCCGGGACAACCAAGAGACCCAGTACTTC
CASSRDNQETQYF
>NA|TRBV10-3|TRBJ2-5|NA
TGTGCCATCAGCACAGGGTTCCAAGAGACCCAGTACTTC
CAISTGFQETQYF
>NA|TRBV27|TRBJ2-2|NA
TGTGCCAGCAGTTTGAAAGTCCGCACCGGGGAGCTGTTTTTT
CASSLKVRTGELFF
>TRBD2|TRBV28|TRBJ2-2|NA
TGTGCCAGCAGTTTTCGCGGGAGTGGCGGGGAGCTGTTTTTT
CASSFRGSGGELFF
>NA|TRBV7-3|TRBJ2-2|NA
TGTGCCAGCAGCTCCGACGCGAACACCGGGGAGCTGTTTTTT
CASSSDANTGELFF
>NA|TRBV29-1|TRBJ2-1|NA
TGCAGCGTCGGGACACATAGCTCCTACAATGAGCAGTTCTTC
CSVGTHSSYNEQFF
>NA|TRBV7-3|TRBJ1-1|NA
TGTGCCAGCAGCCCGGGGACACTCAACACTGAAGCTTTCTTT
CASSPGTLNTEAFF
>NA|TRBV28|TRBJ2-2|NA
TGTGCCAGCTTAAAACGGGGTGGCACCGGGGAGCTGTTTTTT
CASLKRGGTGELFF
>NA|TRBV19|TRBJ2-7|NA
TGTGCCAGTAGTATAGTGGGAGGACGTGAGCAGTACTTC
CASSIVGGREQYF
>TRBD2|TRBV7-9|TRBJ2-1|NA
TGTGCCAGCAGCCGCGGACTAGCGGGAGGCCTTTACTCCTACAATGAGCAGTTCTTC
CASSRGLAGGLYSYNEQFF
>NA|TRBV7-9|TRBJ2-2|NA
TGTGCCAGCAGCTTAGAAGTAGGCACCGGGGAGCTGTTTTTT
CASSLEVGTGELFF
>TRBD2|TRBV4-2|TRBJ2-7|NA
TGTGCCAGCAGCCCACTAGCGGGAGGGTACGAGCAGTACTTC
CASSPLAGGYEQYF
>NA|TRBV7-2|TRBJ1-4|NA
TGTGCCAGCAGCTACTCAGGAACAACTAATGAAAAACTGTTTTTT
CASSYSGTTNEKLFF